This T cell receptor beta chain was retrieved from a study of cytomegalovirus exposure and HLA in healthy donors. Germline V gene data show CDR1 as WSHSY and CDR2 as SAAADI. Trimming removed 6 bases from V and 5 bases from J, with 16 bases in between. The CDR3 is 14 residues long. PCR used 60 Vbeta primers and 13 Jbeta primers. Repertoires were generated with immunoSEQ multiplex PCR, while TCRdb's copy carries only in-frame clones and drops some. Its clone listing holds about 200,000 clones. The TCR originated in a girl aged 2 to 10 in good health and CMV-seropositive. The sequencing input was PBMCs. V usage is TRBV10-2 and J usage is TRBJ1-1, with a possible D match to TRBD1 (6 bases). As DNA, the CDR3 is TGCGCCAGCAGCTATTTCAGGGGTGGGACTGAAGCTTTCTTT. Residues: CASSYFRGGTEAFF.